This TCR beta chain was documented in a study of blood T cell repertoires in COVID-19. About the study: Samples representing acute and convalescent COVID-19 were sourced from the United States, Italy and Spain. T cells, B-cell-depleted T cells, or PBMCs supplied cDNA or gDNA.

Authors' analysis steps: Cell counts per sample came from amplifying reference gene primers. The repertoire was sequenced with immunoSEQ multiplex PCR; TCRdb's copy has only in-frame clones and lacks some. The V and J calls and clone size come from that table; D and trimming were worked out from the DNA. The table has under 130,000 clones, roughly 90% seen once. The V and J ends lost 5 bases and 0 bases respectively, with 14 bases between them. Germline CDR1 is SGHAT and CDR2 is FQNNGV. The CDR3 has 16 amino acids. The chain combines TRBV11-2 with TRBJ2-1; D is possibly TRBD2 (7 bases). The sample comprised peripheral blood. The origin of this receptor is a woman aged 80 or older in a cohort sampled during active COVID-19. CDR3 DNA: TGTGCCAGCAGCGCCCGGGGGGCCCTCTCCTACAATGAGCAGTTCTTC. Amino acids: CASSARGALSYNEQFF.